Below are 27 T cell receptor beta chains sequenced from a single sample in a study of Ad26.COV2.S vaccination and SARS-CoV-2 variants. Clones were sequenced by immunoSEQ multiplex PCR, and TCRdb holds only the in-frame ones, with some missing. The sample lists around 350,000 clones; 92% were seen once. The source was peripheral blood, collected after recovery from COVID-19. All receptors come from a human donor who had recovered from COVID-19.

CDR3 bases: TGCGCCAGCAGCCATCGGGACAGGGAGGACTGGACTAATGAAAAACTGTTTTTT. It codes for CASSHRDREDWTNEKLFF. This chain links TRBV4-1 with TRBJ1-4; 9 nucleotides line up with TRBD1. The trim removed 3 bases at V and 2 bases at J, leaving 10 bases unmatched. This CDR3 has 18 residues. Germline V lookup: CDR1 MGHRA, CDR2 YSYEKL.

The chain joins TRBV23-1 to TRBJ2-5; 8 bases agree with TRBD2. TRBV23-1 is marked as an open reading frame, function uncertain. The V and J ends lost 4 bases and 0 bases, in that order; junction bases with no gene match: 16. The CDR3 totals 19 residues. In DNA form, the CDR3 reads TGCGCCAGCAGTCCCACCGGGGAGATGCGCGGGGGGTACCAAGAGACCCAGTACTTC. Translation: CASSPTGEMRGGYQETQYF.

The rearrangement joins TRBV2 to TRBJ1-5; 9 nucleotides match TRBD1. The trim removed 4 bases at V and 5 bases at J, leaving 3 bases unmatched. The CDR3 contains 14 residues. The germline V gene has CDR1 SNHLY and CDR2 FYNNEI. The CDR3 coding sequence is TGTGCCAGCAGTGTACAGGGGGCTTATCAGCCCCAGCATTTT. It codes for CASSVQGAYQPQHF.

This rearrangement joins TRBV20-1 to TRBJ2-1; D perhaps matches TRBD1 (5 bases). The V end was cut by 5 bases, the J end by 6 bases, with 8 bases between. The V gene's germline CDR1 is DFQATT and CDR2 SNEGSKA (reference sequence). The CDR3 has 11 amino acids. In DNA form, the CDR3 reads TGCAGTGCTCCAGGGTTCAATGAGCAGTTCTTC. Translated: CSAPGFNEQFF.

CDR3 nucleotides: TGTGCCAGCACCTCTCCTAGCGGGGGGGCTCGGCACAATGAGCAGTTCTTC. It encodes CASTSPSGGARHNEQFF. The V and J genes are TRBV19 and TRBJ2-1, with 12 bases that match TRBD2. V was pared by 9 bases and J by 5 bases, with 14 bases of the junction left unmatched. The CDR3 totals 17 residues. Germline CDR1 is LNHDA and CDR2 is SQIVND (reference sequence).

This clone was seen many times. The V call is TRBV2, the J call TRBJ2-3; 9 bases match TRBD2. V shed 4 bases, J shed 5 bases, and the junction held 7 bases outside the gene matches. CDR1 and CDR2 from the germline V gene are SNHLY and FYNNEI. The CDR3 sequence is 15 residues long. This CDR3 is CASSGERGAGDTQYF. The CDR3 DNA reads as TGTGCCAGCAGTGGGGAGCGGGGGGCCGGAGATACGCAGTATTTT.

The chain couples TRBV6-5 to TRBJ1-1, with TRBD1 as a possible D gene (5 bases). The CDR3 loop spans 14 amino acids. Germline V CDR1 and CDR2: MNHEY, SVGAGI. Trimming removed 0 bases from V and 4 bases from J, with 9 bases in between. CDR3 sequence reads: CASSYSEGLTEAFF. CDR3 nucleotide sequence: TGTGCCAGCAGTTACTCAGAGGGACTCACTGAAGCTTTCTTT.

This clone was observed once. The chain joins TRBV6-1 to TRBJ1-2; D call uncertain. This CDR3 has 17 amino acids. CDR1 and CDR2 from the germline V gene are MNHNS and SASEGT. Trimming shortened V by 4 bases and J by 4 bases, and 22 bases separated the two germline ends. The CDR3 region has the DNA TGTGCCAGCAGTGGACGTTTAACTCGACATCCCGCCTATGGCTACACCTTC. Its protein is CASSGRLTRHPAYGYTF.

The chain is built from TRBV9 and TRBJ1-6, with a possible D match to TRBD1 (6 bases). The V gene's germline CDR1 is SGDLS and CDR2 YYNGEE. The CDR3 sequence is 15 residues long. V dropped 0 bases and J dropped 7 bases, with 11 bases sitting between them. The chain's CDR3 is CASSVDPGANSPLHF. DNA for the CDR3: TGTGCCAGCAGCGTAGATCCGGGGGCGAATTCACCCCTCCACTTT.

The gene calls are TRBV29-1 and TRBJ1-2; possible D gene TRBD1, 6 bases. This CDR3 has 15 amino acids. Germline V lookup: CDR1 SQVTM, CDR2 ANQGSEA. V dropped 6 bases and J dropped 2 bases, with 19 bases sitting between them. The CDR3 coding sequence is TGCAGCGTGGGAAACAGGGAAGGACTGAACTATGGCTACACCTTC. Translated, it gives CSVGNREGLNYGYTF.

A note on this clone: This same CDR3 is encoded by further DNA sequences in the sample. This chain joins TRBV6-5 and TRBJ1-5; perhaps TRBD1 as D (6 bases). The ends were cut back, 6 bases at V and 4 bases at J, with 13 bases in the middle. Germline V gene lookup returns CDR1 MNHEY and CDR2 SVGAGI. The CDR3 runs 14 residues. CDR3 DNA sequence: TGTGCCAGCAGCCTACAGGGCGGTAATCAGCCCCAGCATTTT. Residues: CASSLQGGNQPQHF.

The chain couples TRBV5-1 to TRBJ2-6; D possibly matches TRBD1 or TRBD2 (5 bases each). V dropped 2 bases and J dropped 0 bases, with 9 bases sitting between them. The CDR3 contains 16 residues. CDR1 is SGHRS, CDR2 YFSETQ, per germline. This chain's CDR3 is CASSFEGSSGANVLTF. As DNA, the CDR3 is TGCGCCAGCAGCTTTGAGGGGTCCTCTGGGGCCAACGTCCTGACTTTC.

The V call is TRBV5-1, the J call TRBJ2-3, with no clear D. The CDR3 has 15 residues. Germline loops: CDR1 SGHRS, CDR2 YFSETQ. V lost 0 bases to trimming and J lost 0 bases, with 8 bases between them. This CDR3 is CASSLAAASTDTQYF. CDR3 bases: TGCGCCAGCAGCTTGGCCGCGGCTAGCACAGATACGCAGTATTTT.

The chain uses TRBV6-2 or TRBV6-3 and TRBJ1-2; possible D gene TRBD1, 5 bases. The germline V and J ends were trimmed by 6 bases and 5 bases, with 13 bases remaining between them. In germline, CDR1 is MNHEY, CDR2 SVGEGT. The CDR3 covers 13 residues. As DNA, the CDR3 is TGTGCCAGCAGCTGGGACGTAAATTATGGCTACACCTTC. The encoded protein is CASSWDVNYGYTF.

The rearrangement uses TRBV7-2 and TRBJ1-2; D possibly corresponds to TRBD1 (5 bases). This CDR3 is built from 16 residues. Trimming left V 5 bases short and J 4 bases short, with 20 bases between. Germline V gives CDR1 SGHTA, CDR2 FQGNSA. CDR3 in amino acids: CASSPHGGARLYGYTF. The CDR3 DNA is TGTGCCAGCAGCCCACACGGAGGGGCACGGCTCTATGGCTACACCTTC.

This clone was recorded only once. The chain combines TRBV18 with TRBJ2-1, with 7 bases lining up with TRBD2. CDR3 length: 15 residues. V shed 6 bases and J 6 bases; nucleotides not matched to a gene: 11. Germline CDR1 and CDR2: KGHSH and LQKENI. CDR3 bases: TGTGCCAGCTCCCCTTATACTAGCGCGCCCAATGAGCAGTTCTTC. Translation: CASSPYTSAPNEQFF.

This clone has just a few counts. The genes are TRBV4-1 and TRBJ2-7, with D perhaps matching TRBD1 (5 bases). V lost 3 bases and J lost 2, with 14 bases in between. Germline V gives CDR1 MGHRA, CDR2 YSYEKL. The CDR3 consists of 15 residues. This chain's CDR3 is CASSQEQEAPYEQYF. The CDR3 DNA sequence: TGCGCCAGCAGCCAGGAACAGGAAGCCCCCTACGAGCAGTACTTC.

The chain links TRBV6-6 to TRBJ1-1; possible D gene TRBD1, 5 bases. The CDR3 contains 16 residues. Trimming took 4 bases from V and 0 from J, leaving 15 bases between them. Germline V gene data show CDR1 as MNHNY and CDR2 as SVGAGI (reference sequence). CDR3 region: CASSSQVQGMNTEAFF. DNA of the CDR3: TGTGCCAGCAGTTCCCAGGTCCAGGGCATGAACACTGAAGCTTTCTTT.

Of note for this clone: Compared with germline, one end of the junction differs, possibly owing to a read error. The V and J genes are TRBV10-3 and TRBJ1-1, with D perhaps matching TRBD1 (6 bases). Germline V gene sequence: CDR1 ENHRY, CDR2 SYGVKD. The CDR3 extends over 15 amino acids. The CDR3 here is CATSRGTREYAEAFF. The CDR3 bases are TGTGCCACCAGTCGGGGGACACGGGAATACGCTGAAGCTTTCTTT.

This chain uses TRBV12-3 or TRBV12-4 with TRBJ2-2; no firm D call. V was clipped by 1 base and J by 5 bases, with 5 bases between them. The length of the CDR3 is 13 residues. CDR3 in amino acids: CASSLGRTGELFF. DNA of the CDR3: TGTGCCAGCAGTTTAGGCAGGACCGGGGAGCTGTTTTTT.

This chain links TRBV6-5 with TRBJ1-2; D not resolved. With 0 bases removed from V and 8 bases from J, the gap between germline ends came to 13 bases. The CDR3 extends over 14 amino acids. CDR1 and CDR2 (germline): MNHEY, SVGAGI. Here the CDR3 reads CASSYSGQSEGYTF. The CDR3 nucleotides read TGTGCCAGCAGTTACTCGGGCCAATCGGAAGGCTACACCTTC.

V and J are TRBV27 and TRBJ1-1; D unclear. Between the trimmed V and J ends, which lost 2 bases and 4 bases, there was a span of 23 bases. The germline CDR1 and CDR2 sequences are MNHEY and SMNVEV (reference sequence). The CDR3 is made up of 18 amino acids. The CDR3: CASSLERAAGIEATEAFF. CDR3 DNA: TGTGCCAGCAGTTTAGAGAGGGCCGCGGGAATCGAGGCCACTGAAGCTTTCTTT.

This chain joins TRBV6-5 and TRBJ2-3; the D gene could be TRBD1 or TRBD2 (5 bases each). Germline loops: CDR1 MNHEY, CDR2 SVGAGI. CDR3 length: 16 residues. V lost 0 bases to trimming and J lost 0 bases, with 10 bases between them. CDR3 residues: CASSYSWDLSTDTQYF. In nucleotides, the CDR3 is TGTGCCAGCAGTTACTCGTGGGACCTTAGCACAGATACGCAGTATTTT.

The genes are TRBV7-2 and TRBJ1-5; TRBD1 is a possible D gene (6 bases). With 2 bases removed from V and 5 bases from J, the gap between germline ends came to 13 bases. CDR1 and CDR2 (germline): SGHTA, FQGNSA. The CDR3 has 15 residues. In DNA form, the CDR3 reads TGTGCCAGCAGCTTACGTACAGGGAGGGATCAGCCCCAGCATTTT. Protein sequence: CASSLRTGRDQPQHF.

The chain uses TRBV9 and TRBJ2-3; the match to TRBD2 covers 10 bases. The CDR3 length is 15 residues. Germline V gene data show CDR1 as SGDLS and CDR2 as YYNGEE. With 4 bases clipped from V and 7 bases from J, the junction kept 9 bases outside the gene matches. DNA for the CDR3: TGTGCCAGCAGCCCGAGCGGGGGGGCCCTAAATACGCAGTATTTT. This sequence encodes CASSPSGGALNTQYF.

This sequence joins TRBV10-3 and TRBJ2-2; D gene unclear. The CDR3 totals 12 residues. Germline V gene lookup returns CDR1 ENHRY and CDR2 SYGVKD. Deletions cut 3 bases from V and 8 bases from J, with 7 bases between. For the CDR3, the DNA is TGTGCCATCAGTGATGGGGAAGGGGAGCTGTTTTTT. Encoded protein: CAISDGEGELFF.

This clone was seen just once. The chain couples TRBV5-6 to TRBJ1-4, with D possibly TRBD1 on 5 matching bases. Germline CDR1 reads SGHDT; CDR2 reads YYEEEE. The V end lost 0 bases, the J end lost 0 bases, and 15 bases lay between the germline ends. The length of the CDR3 is 18 residues. The CDR3 bases are TGTGCCAGCAGCTTGGCGTCGGGGGAGGGTTCAACTAATGAAAAACTGTTTTTT. This encodes CASSLASGEGSTNEKLFF.